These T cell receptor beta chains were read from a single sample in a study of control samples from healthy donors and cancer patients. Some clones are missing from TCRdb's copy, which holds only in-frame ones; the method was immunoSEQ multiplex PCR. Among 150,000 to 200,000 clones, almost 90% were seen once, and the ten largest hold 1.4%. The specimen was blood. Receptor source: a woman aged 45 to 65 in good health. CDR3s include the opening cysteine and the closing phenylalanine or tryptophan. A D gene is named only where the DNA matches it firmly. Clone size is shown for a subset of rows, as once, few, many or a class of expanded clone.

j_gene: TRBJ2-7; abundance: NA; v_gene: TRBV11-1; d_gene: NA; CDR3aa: CASSPRREPTTYEQYF; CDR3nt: TGTGCCAGCAGCCCTAGGCGGGAACCCACGACCTACGAGCAGTACTTC
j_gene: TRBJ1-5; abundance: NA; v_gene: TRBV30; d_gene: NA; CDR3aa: CAWGDGNQPQHF; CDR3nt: TGTGCCTGGGGGGACGGGAATCAGCCCCAGCATTTT
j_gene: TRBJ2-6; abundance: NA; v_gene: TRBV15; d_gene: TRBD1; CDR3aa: CATGQGVSGANVLTF; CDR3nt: TGTGCCACAGGACAGGGCGTCTCTGGGGCCAACGTCCTGACTTTC
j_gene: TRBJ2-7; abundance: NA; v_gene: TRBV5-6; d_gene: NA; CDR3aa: CASSGTQGSYEQYF; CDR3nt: TGTGCCAGCAGCGGAACACAGGGCTCCTACGAGCAGTACTTC
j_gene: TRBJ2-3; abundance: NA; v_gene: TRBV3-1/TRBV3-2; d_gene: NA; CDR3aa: CASSQDGTPPHTDTQYF; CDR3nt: TGTGCCAGCAGCCAAGATGGGACCCCCCCACACACAGATACGCAGTATTTT
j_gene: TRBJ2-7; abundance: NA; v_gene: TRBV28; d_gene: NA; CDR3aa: CASSPAGGVYEQYF; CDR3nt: TGTGCCAGCAGTCCGGCCGGGGGTGTATACGAGCAGTACTTC
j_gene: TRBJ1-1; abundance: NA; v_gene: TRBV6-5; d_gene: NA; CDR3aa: CASTFDPGVTEAFF; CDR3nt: TGTGCCAGCACCTTCGACCCCGGGGTGACTGAAGCTTTCTTT
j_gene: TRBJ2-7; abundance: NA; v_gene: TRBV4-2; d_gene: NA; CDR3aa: CASSQDLASHSYEQYF; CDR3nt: TGTGCCAGCAGCCAAGATCTGGCTAGCCACTCCTACGAGCAGTACTTC
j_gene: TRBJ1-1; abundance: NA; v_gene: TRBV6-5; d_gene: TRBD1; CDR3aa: CASSRTGGVGAFF; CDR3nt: TGTGCCAGCAGTAGGACAGGGGGCGTCGGAGCTTTCTTT
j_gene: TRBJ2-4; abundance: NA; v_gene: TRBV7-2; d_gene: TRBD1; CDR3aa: CASSPEGQGLGNIQYF; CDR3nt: TGTGCCAGCAGCCCAGAGGGACAGGGTCTGGGAAACATTCAGTACTTC
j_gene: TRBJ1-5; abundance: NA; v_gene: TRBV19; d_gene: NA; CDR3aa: CASSITGVSNQPQHF; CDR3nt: TGTGCCAGTAGTATAACCGGGGTGAGCAATCAGCCCCAGCATTTT
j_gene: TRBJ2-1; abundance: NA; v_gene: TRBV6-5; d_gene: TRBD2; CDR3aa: CASSSTGTRYNEQFF; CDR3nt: TGTGCCAGCAGTTCAACCGGGACTAGATACAATGAGCAGTTCTTC
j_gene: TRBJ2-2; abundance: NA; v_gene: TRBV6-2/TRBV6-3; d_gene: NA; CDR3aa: CASSYYPDTGELFF; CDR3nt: TGTGCCAGCAGTTACTATCCGGACACCGGGGAGCTGTTTTTT
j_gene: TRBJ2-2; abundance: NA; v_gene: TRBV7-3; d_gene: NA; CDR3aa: CASTREPNTGELFF; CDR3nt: TGTGCCAGCACCCGAGAACCGAACACCGGGGAGCTGTTTTTT
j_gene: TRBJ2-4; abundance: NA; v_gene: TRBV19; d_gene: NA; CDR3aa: CASSIRGSNIQYF; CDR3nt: TGTGCCAGTAGTATAAGGGGGTCAAACATTCAGTACTTC
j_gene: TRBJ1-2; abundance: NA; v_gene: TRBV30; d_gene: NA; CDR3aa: CAWSLGSGNGYTF; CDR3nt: TGTGCCTGGAGTCTCGGGTCAGGGAATGGCTACACCTTC
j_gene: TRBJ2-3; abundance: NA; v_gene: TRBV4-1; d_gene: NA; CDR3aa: CASSQEPGIGTDTQYF; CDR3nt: TGCGCCAGCAGCCAAGAACCGGGGATCGGCACAGATACGCAGTATTTT
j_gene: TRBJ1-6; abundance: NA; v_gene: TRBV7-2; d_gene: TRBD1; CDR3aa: CASSFRRQGNSPLHF; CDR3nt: TGTGCCAGCAGCTTCAGGAGACAGGGGAATTCACCCCTCCACTTT
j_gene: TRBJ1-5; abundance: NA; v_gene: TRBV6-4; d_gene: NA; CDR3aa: CASSDGTGNQPQHF; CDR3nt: TGTGCCAGCAGTGACGGAACAGGTAATCAGCCCCAGCATTTT
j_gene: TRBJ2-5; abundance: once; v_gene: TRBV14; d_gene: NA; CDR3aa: CASSQDPGRGTQYF; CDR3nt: TGTGCCAGCAGCCAAGATCCTGGGAGAGGGACCCAGTACTTC
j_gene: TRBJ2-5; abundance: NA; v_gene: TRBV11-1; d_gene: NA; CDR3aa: CASSLVTIGETQYF; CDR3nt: TGTGCCAGCAGCTTAGTAACTATCGGAGAGACCCAGTACTTC
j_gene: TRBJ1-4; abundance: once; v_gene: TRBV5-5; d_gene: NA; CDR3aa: CASSLGQVDEKLFF; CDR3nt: TGTGCCAGCAGCTTGGGACAGGTGGATGAAAAACTGTTTTTT
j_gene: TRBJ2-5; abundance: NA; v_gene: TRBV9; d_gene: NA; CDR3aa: CASSVVGGQETQYF; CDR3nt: TGTGCCAGCAGCGTAGTAGGCGGCCAAGAGACCCAGTACTTC
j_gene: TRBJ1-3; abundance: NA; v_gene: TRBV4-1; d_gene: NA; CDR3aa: CASSLREGPENTIYF; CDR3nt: TGCGCCAGCAGCCTAAGGGAGGGACCGGAAAACACCATATATTTT
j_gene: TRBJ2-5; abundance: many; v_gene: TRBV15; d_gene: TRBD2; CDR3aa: CATSRDGSGRVRETQYF; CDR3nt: TGTGCCACCAGCAGAGATGGTAGCGGGAGGGTGAGGGAGACCCAGTACTTC
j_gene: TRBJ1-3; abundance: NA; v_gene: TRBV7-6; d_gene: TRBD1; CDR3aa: CASSLETGGDTIYF; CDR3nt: TGTGCCAGCAGCTTGGAAACAGGGGGGGACACCATATATTTT
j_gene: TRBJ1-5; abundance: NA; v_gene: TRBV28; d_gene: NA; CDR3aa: CASYSMGVGNQPQHF; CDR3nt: TGTGCCAGCTACTCGATGGGGGTTGGCAATCAGCCCCAGCATTTT
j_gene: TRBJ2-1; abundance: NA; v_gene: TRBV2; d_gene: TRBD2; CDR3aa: CASSEGFGQRGGFISYNEQFF; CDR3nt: TGTGCCAGCAGTGAGGGTTTCGGTCAGCGGGGGGGCTTTATCTCCTACAATGAGCAGTTCTTC
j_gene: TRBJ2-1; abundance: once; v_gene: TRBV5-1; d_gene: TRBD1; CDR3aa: CASSLALRQGVEQFF; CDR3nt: TGCGCCAGCAGCTTGGCCTTGAGGCAGGGGGTTGAGCAGTTCTTC
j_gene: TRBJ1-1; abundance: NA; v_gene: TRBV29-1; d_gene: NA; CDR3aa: CSGYGVTGMNTEAFF; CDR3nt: TGCAGCGGGTACGGCGTGACAGGCATGAACACTGAAGCTTTCTTT
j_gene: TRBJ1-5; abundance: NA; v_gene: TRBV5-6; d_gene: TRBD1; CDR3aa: CASSHRGGNQPQHF; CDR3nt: TGTGCCAGCAGCCACAGGGGTGGCAATCAGCCCCAGCATTTT
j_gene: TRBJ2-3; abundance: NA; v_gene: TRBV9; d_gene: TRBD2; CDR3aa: CASSFRTSGRAGDTQYF; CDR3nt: TGTGCCAGCAGCTTCCGGACTAGCGGGAGGGCGGGGGATACGCAGTATTTT
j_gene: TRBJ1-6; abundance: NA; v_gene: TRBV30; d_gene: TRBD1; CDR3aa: CAWSRGQANSPLHF; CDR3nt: TGTGCCTGGAGTCGAGGACAGGCCAATTCACCCCTCCACTTT
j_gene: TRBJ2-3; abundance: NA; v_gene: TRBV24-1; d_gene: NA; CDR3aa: CATSETGTGRTDTQYF; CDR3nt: TGTGCCACCAGTGAGACCGGGACGGGACGCACAGATACGCAGTATTTT
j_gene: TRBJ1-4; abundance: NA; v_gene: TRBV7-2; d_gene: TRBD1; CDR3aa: CASSLPGQGKKLFF; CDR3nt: TGTGCCAGCAGCTTACCGGGACAGGGTAAAAAACTGTTTTTT
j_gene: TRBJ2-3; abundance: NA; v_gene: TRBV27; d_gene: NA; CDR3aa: CASSLLYRDTQYF; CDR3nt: TGTGCCAGCAGTTTATTATACAGAGATACGCAGTATTTT
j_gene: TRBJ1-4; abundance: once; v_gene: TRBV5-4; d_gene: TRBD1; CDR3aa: CASSLKTGGHEKLFF; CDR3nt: TGTGCCAGCAGCCTCAAAACAGGGGGTCACGAAAAACTGTTTTTT
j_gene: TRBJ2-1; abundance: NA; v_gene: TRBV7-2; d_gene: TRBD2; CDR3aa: CASSFLAGGRYNEQFF; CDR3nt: TGTGCCAGCAGCTTCTTAGCGGGAGGGAGGTACAATGAGCAGTTCTTC
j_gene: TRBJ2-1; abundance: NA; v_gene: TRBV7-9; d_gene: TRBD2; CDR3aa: CASSDTSGYNEQFF; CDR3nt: TGTGCCAGCAGCGATACTAGCGGATACAATGAGCAGTTCTTC
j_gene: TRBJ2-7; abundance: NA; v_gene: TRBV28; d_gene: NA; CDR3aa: CASSISTAYEQYF; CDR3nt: TGTGCCAGCAGTATATCGACGGCCTACGAGCAGTACTTC
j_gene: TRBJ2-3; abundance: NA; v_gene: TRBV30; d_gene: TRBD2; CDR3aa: CAWERLADRDTQYF; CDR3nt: TGTGCCTGGGAAAGACTAGCCGATAGAGATACGCAGTATTTT
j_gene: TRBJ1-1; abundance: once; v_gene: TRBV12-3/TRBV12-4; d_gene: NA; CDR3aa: CASSFGGTEAFF; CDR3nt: TGTGCCAGCAGTTTCGGTGGGACTGAAGCTTTCTTT
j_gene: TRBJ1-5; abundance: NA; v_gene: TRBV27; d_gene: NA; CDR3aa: CASSLVWGQPQHF; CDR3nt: TGTGCCAGCAGTTTAGTGTGGGGTCAGCCCCAGCATTTT
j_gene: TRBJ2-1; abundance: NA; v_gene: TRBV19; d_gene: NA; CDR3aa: CASTPGRLSYNEQFF; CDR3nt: TGTGCCAGTACTCCCGGACGGCTCTCCTACAATGAGCAGTTCTTC
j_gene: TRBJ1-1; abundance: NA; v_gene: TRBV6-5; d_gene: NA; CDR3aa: CASSYLKRRGNTEAFF; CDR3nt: TGTGCCAGCAGTTACCTAAAGAGACGGGGGAACACTGAAGCTTTCTTT
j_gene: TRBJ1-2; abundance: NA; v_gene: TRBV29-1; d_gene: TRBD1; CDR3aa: CSVEINRGSGYTF; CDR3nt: TGCAGCGTTGAAATCAACAGGGGAAGTGGCTACACCTTC
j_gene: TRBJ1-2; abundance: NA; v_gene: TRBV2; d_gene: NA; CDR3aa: CASSEAETVRPNGYTF; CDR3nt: TGTGCCAGCAGTGAAGCGGAGACAGTTAGGCCCAATGGCTACACCTTC
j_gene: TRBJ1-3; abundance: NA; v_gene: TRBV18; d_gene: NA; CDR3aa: CASSPPAGNTIYF; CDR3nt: TGTGCCAGCTCACCTCCGGCAGGAAACACCATATATTTT
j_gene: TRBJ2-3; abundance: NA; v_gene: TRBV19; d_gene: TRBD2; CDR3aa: CASSEGGLDTQYF; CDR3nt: TGTGCCAGTAGTGAGGGAGGGCTAGATACGCAGTATTTT
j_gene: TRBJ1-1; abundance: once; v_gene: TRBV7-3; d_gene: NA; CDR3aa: CASSLSQGRVEAFF; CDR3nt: TGTGCCAGCAGCTTATCACAGGGCCGGGTGGAAGCTTTCTTT
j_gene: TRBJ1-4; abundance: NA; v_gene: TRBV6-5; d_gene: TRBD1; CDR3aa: CASGTGTGNEKLFF; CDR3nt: TGTGCCAGCGGAACCGGGACAGGGAATGAAAAACTGTTTTTT
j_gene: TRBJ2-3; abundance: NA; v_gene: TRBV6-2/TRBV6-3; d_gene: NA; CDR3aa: CASSYLGPDTQYF; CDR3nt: TGTGCCAGCAGTTACTTGGGCCCAGATACGCAGTATTTT
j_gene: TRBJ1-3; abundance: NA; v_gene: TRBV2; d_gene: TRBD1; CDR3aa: CASSGTGRNSGNTIYF; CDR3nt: TGTGCCAGCAGTGGGACAGGACGGAACTCTGGAAACACCATATATTTT
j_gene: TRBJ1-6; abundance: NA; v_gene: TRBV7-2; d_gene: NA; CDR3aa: CASSLGPGANSPLHF; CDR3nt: TGTGCCAGCAGCTTAGGACCAGGGGCCAATTCACCCCTCCACTTT
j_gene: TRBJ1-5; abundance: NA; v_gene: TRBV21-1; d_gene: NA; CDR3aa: CANRTGGNQPQHF; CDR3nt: TGTGCCAACCGTACAGGGGGCAATCAGCCCCAGCATTTT
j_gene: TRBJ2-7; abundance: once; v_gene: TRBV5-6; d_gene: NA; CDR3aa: CASSSGARAHEQYF; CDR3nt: TGTGCCAGCAGCTCGGGAGCAAGGGCCCACGAGCAGTACTTC
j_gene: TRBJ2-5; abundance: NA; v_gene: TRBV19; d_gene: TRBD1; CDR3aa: CASRTGTAIQETQYF; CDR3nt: TGTGCCAGTAGGACCGGGACAGCGATCCAAGAGACCCAGTACTTC